Sequencing of this TCR beta chain was carried out in a study of response to subunit inactivated influenza vaccine. Study findings and constraints: Each seasonal influenza vaccination recruits few new T cells, the authors suggested.

V shed 5 bases, J shed 7 bases, and the junction held 7 bases outside the gene matches. From germline, CDR1 is SGHTA and CDR2 FQGNSA. The CDR3 totals 14 residues. TCRdb processed the RT-PCR reads anew with MiXCR; each CDR3 protein has one entry. The sample shows roughly 630,000 distinct CDR3 sequences, 13% to 15% of them seen only once. About this clonotype itself: Its target is not known.

This sequence was found in a man over 45 who received an inactivated influenza vaccine. The rearrangement links TRBV7-2 to TRBJ2-1, with 8 bases that match TRBD1. The sample consisted of PBMCs from blood, taken approximately 15 days before vaccination. The CDR3 protein is CASSHRGIANEQFF. DNA for the CDR3: TGTGCCAGCAGCCACAGGGGGATAGCGAATGAGCAGTTCTTC.